The present entry profiles one T cell receptor beta chain with its context. The antigen is not known. This sample is part of a study of cytotoxic CD8 clonotypes in ibrutinib-treated CLL. Across the whole study: Samples had a mean of roughly 280,000 productive templates and 85,000 to 100,000 productive rearrangements.

Sequencing used immunoSEQ multiplex PCR; TCRdb keeps in-frame clones, though not all of them. The sample lists roughly 250,000 clones, 70% occurring once. Study-wide findings and caveats: Clonality showed a rise at ibrutinib response that reversed toward baseline at progression. Clonality correlated strongly with circulating CD8+ T cells and exceeded age-matched healthy donors at baseline. Collection times varied between progressing and sustained-remission patients.

The length of the CDR3 is 13 residues. CDR1 and CDR2 (germline): SGHVS, FQNEAQ. After removal of 10 bases from V and 1 base from J, the junction contained 7 bases not matched to a gene. The source is a human donor with chronic lymphocytic leukemia. The chain is built from TRBV7-8 and TRBJ2-7, with TRBD1 identical over 7 bases. Sample: PBMCs, taken after 24 months of ibrutinib treatment. DNA of the CDR3: TGTGCCACAGGACAGGACGTATCCTACGAGCAGTACTTC. Its protein product is CATGQDVSYEQYF.